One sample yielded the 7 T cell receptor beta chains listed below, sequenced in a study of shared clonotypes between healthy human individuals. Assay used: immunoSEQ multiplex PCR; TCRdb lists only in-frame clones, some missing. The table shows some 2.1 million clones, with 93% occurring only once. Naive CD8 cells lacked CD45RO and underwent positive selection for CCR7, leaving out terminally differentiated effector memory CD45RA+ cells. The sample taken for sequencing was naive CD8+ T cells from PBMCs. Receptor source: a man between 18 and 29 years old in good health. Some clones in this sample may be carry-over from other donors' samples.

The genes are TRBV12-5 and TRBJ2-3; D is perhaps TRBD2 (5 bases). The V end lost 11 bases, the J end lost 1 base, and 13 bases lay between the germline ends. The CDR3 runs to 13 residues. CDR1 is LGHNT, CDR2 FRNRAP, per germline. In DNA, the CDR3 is TGTGCTTCGGGGATGTGGGGCACAGATACGCAGTATTTT. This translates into CASGMWGTDTQYF.

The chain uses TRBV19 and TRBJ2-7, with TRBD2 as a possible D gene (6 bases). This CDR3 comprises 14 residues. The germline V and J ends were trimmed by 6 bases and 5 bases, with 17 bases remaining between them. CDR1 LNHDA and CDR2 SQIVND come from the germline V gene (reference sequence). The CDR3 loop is CASSQPRGSNEQYF. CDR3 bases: TGTGCCAGTAGCCAACCTCGGGGGAGCAACGAGCAGTACTTC. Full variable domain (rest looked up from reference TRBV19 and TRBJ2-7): DGGITQSPKYLFRKEGQNVTLSCEQNLNHDAMYWYRQDPGQGLRLIYYSQIVNDFQKGDIAEGYSVSREKKESFPLTVTSAQKNPTAFYLCASSQPRGSNEQYFGPGTRLTVT.

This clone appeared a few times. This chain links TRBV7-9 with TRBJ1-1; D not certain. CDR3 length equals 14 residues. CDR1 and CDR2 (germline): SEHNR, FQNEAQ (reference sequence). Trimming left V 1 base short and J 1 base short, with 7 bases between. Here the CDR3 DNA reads TGTGCCAGCAGCTTAGACGACTGGAACACTGAAGCTTTCTTT. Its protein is CASSLDDWNTEAFF.

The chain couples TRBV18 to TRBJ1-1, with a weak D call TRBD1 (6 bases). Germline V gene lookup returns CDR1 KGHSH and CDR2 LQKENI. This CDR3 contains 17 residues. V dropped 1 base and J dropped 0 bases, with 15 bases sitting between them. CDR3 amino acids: CASSPQLQGKMNTEAFF. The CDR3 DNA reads TGTGCCAGCTCACCACAACTTCAGGGGAAGATGAACACTGAAGCTTTCTTT.

CDR3 nucleotides: TGCGCCAGCAGGTGGGACAATGGCCTCTATGGCTACACCTTC. Residues: CASRWDNGLYGYTF. The gene calls are TRBV5-1 and TRBJ1-2; possibly TRBD1 for D (6 bases). The ends were cut back, 5 bases at V and 4 bases at J, with 15 bases in the middle. The germline V gene encodes CDR1 SGHRS and CDR2 YFSETQ. The CDR3 runs to 14 residues.

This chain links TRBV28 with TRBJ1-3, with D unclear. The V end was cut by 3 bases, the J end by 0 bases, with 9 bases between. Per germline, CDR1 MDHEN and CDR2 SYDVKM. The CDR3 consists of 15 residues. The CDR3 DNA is TGTGCCAGCAGTTTCACACCTGACTCTGGAAACACCATATATTTT. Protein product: CASSFTPDSGNTIYF.

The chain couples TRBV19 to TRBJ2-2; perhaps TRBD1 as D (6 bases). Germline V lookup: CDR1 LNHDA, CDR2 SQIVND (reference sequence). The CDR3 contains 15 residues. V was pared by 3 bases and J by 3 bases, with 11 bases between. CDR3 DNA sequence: TGTGCCAGTAGTATTGCTGGGGGCTACACCGGGGAGCTGTTTTTT. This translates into CASSIAGGYTGELFF.